This entry concerns a single T cell receptor beta chain. Its cognate antigen is unknown. The J segment lost 2 bases and the V segment lost 6 bases, leaving 4 bases of the junction unmatched. Germline V lookup: CDR1 MNHNY, CDR2 SVGAGI (reference sequence). The CDR3 extends over 14 amino acids. These data are taken from a study of T cell responses to AZD1222 COVID-19 vaccine. Findings and caveats of the study: Spike-specific TCR breadth and depth were elevated following two AZD1222 doses.

The repertoire was sequenced with immunoSEQ multiplex PCR; TCRdb's copy has only in-frame clones and lacks some. The sample consists of 100,000 to 150,000 clones, approximately 90% of them appearing once. The input for sequencing was peripheral blood, taken on day 0 of MenACWY control vaccination. The gene calls are TRBV6-6 and TRBJ1-5; 7 positions match TRBD1. This receptor was identified in an adult in good health. CDR3 residues: CASRRQGGNQPQHF. CDR3 nucleotides: TGTGCCAGCAGAAGACAGGGCGGCAATCAGCCCCAGCATTTT.